A single sample is the source of the 14 T cell receptor beta chains below, sequenced in a study of pediatric ulcerative colitis. Profiling relied on immunoSEQ multiplex PCR, and the TCRdb table lists in-frame clones only, not all of them. The sample comprises fewer than 20,000 clones, roughly four fifths of which are singletons, and under 7.5% rests with the top ten. During colonoscopy, one to two rectal pinch biopsies were collected. Sequencing was carried out using gut tissue. The receptors come from a boy between 5 and 17 years old with moderate ulcerative colitis.

V usage is TRBV27 and J usage is TRBJ2-7, with TRBD2 identical over 11 bases. Per the germline V gene, CDR1 is MNHEY and CDR2 is SMNVEV (reference sequence). Trimming cost V 4 bases and J 6 bases; bases outside gene matches: 8. The CDR3 totals 15 residues. This chain's CDR3 is CASSSPLAGGSEQYF. CDR3 coding DNA: TGTGCCAGCAGTTCACCCTTAGCGGGAGGGTCCGAGCAGTACTTC.

V usage is TRBV5-8 and J usage is TRBJ2-5; TRBD2 is a possible D gene (7 bases). Trimming stripped 4 bases from V and 3 bases from J, with 16 bases between. Germline V gene data show CDR1 as SGHTS and CDR2 as YDEGEE. This CDR3 spans 15 amino acids. This chain's CDR3 is CASSDAGAKEETQYF. The CDR3 region has the DNA TGTGCCAGCAGCGACGCGGGGGCCAAAGAAGAGACCCAGTACTTC.

This clone turned up a few times. This chain links TRBV28 with TRBJ1-1; D not resolved. The germline V gene has CDR1 MDHEN and CDR2 SYDVKM. With 2 bases removed from V and 5 bases from J, the gap between germline ends came to 3 bases. CDR3 length: 11 residues. The CDR3 DNA is TGTGCCAGCAGTTTAGGGACTGAAGCTTTCTTT. Its translation is CASSLGTEAFF.

The genes are TRBV7-3 and TRBJ2-5; D gene ambiguous. Trimming removed 3 bases from V and 3 bases from J, with 8 bases in between. In germline, CDR1 is SGHTA, CDR2 FQGTGA. This CDR3 is 13 amino acids long. The CDR3 is CASSFSFKETQYF. For the CDR3, the DNA is TGTGCCAGCAGCTTCAGCTTCAAAGAGACCCAGTACTTC.

The chain is built from TRBV5-4 and TRBJ2-7; D uncertain. Trimming took off 4 bases at V and 2 bases at J, with 16 bases between the two ends. Germline V lookup: CDR1 SGHNT, CDR2 YYREEE (reference sequence). The CDR3 sequence is 15 residues long. CDR3 DNA: TGTGCCAGCAGCCTTGGTGGCATCGCGGCCTACGAGCAGTACTTC. Translating it yields CASSLGGIAAYEQYF.

In DNA form, the CDR3 reads TGTGCCTGGAGTAGGGGGATGACGGGAAACACCATATATTTT. It translates to CAWSRGMTGNTIYF. The J gene is TRBJ1-3, the V gene TRBV30; TRBD1 might be the D (6 bases). Germline V gene sequence: CDR1 GTSNPN, CDR2 SVGIG (reference sequence). The V and J ends lost 2 bases and 4 bases respectively, with 12 bases between them. CDR3 length: 14 residues.

This chain connects TRBV5-1 to TRBJ2-2, with TRBD2 as a possible D gene (6 bases). Germline values: CDR1 SGHRS, CDR2 YFSETQ. The CDR3 runs 15 residues. Trimming took off 1 base at V and 6 bases at J, with 13 bases between the two ends. Here the CDR3 reads CASSLLLAEAGELFF. The DNA of the CDR3 is TGCGCCAGCAGCTTGTTACTAGCCGAGGCCGGGGAGCTGTTTTTT.

J is TRBJ2-5 and V is TRBV18; D is uncertain. The CDR3 is made up of 14 amino acids. Germline CDR1 and CDR2: KGHSH and LQKENI. The V and J ends lost 3 bases and 0 bases respectively, with 8 bases between them. CDR3 sequence (DNA): TGTGCCAGCTCACCCCTACAGAACCAAGAGACCCAGTACTTC. Translation: CASSPLQNQETQYF.

CDR3 DNA sequence: TGTGCCAGCAGTGAAGACCTGGACACTGAAGCTTTCTTT. Protein sequence: CASSEDLDTEAFF. The chain recombines TRBV2 with TRBJ1-1; D call uncertain. Trimming took 1 base from V and 3 from J, leaving 6 bases between them. The germline V gene encodes CDR1 SNHLY and CDR2 FYNNEI. The CDR3 consists of 13 residues. The whole variable domain, remainder taken from reference TRBV2 and TRBJ1-1, is EPEVTQTPSHQVTQMGQEVILRCVPISNHLYFYWYRQILGQKVEFLVSFYNNEISEKSEIFDDQFSVERPDGSNFTLKIRSTKLEDSAMYFCASSEDLDTEAFFGQGTRLTVV.

The chain carries TRBV11-3 and TRBJ1-3; perhaps TRBD1 as D (6 bases). The CDR3 totals 14 residues. V lost 5 bases to trimming and J lost 4 bases, with 12 bases between them. The germline V gene encodes CDR1 SGHNT and CDR2 YENEEA. The CDR3: CASSATGRGNTIYF. The DNA for the CDR3 is TGTGCCAGCAGCGCGACAGGTCGGGGAAACACCATATATTTT.

V usage is TRBV6-5 and J usage is TRBJ2-5, with D perhaps assigned TRBD1 or TRBD2 (5 bases each). CDR3 length equals 15 residues. The V end lost 8 bases, the J end lost 3 bases, and 19 bases lay between the germline ends. The germline V gene has CDR1 MNHEY and CDR2 SVGAGI. CDR3 nucleotide sequence: TGTGCCAGCCGCAGAGGGCCGGGGCCCGAAGAGACCCAGTACTTC. It translates to CASRRGPGPEETQYF.

This chain connects TRBV19 to TRBJ1-4, with D maybe TRBD1 (5 bases). This CDR3 contains 15 residues. The ends were cut back, 5 bases at V and 4 bases at J, with 14 bases in the middle. Germline CDR1 LNHDA, CDR2 SQIVND (reference sequence). The CDR3 DNA sequence: TGTGCCAGTAGTCCGGAGGGACGAAATAATGAAAAACTGTTTTTT. Translation: CASSPEGRNNEKLFF.

The chain combines TRBV2 with TRBJ1-1; a weak D match, TRBD1 (5 bases). CDR1 is SNHLY, CDR2 FYNNEI, per germline. Trimming shortened V by 7 bases and J by 5 bases, and 20 bases separated the two germline ends. The CDR3 loop spans 15 amino acids. CDR3 in amino acids: CASMMRQGTLTEAFF. The CDR3 DNA follows: TGTGCCAGCATGATGAGGCAGGGTACCCTTACTGAAGCTTTCTTT.

V and J are TRBV7-6 and TRBJ2-1, with a tentative D call TRBD2 (7 bases). This CDR3 region has 14 residues. V dropped 0 bases and J dropped 9 bases, with 12 bases sitting between them. Germline CDR1 reads SGHVS; CDR2 reads FNYEAQ. CDR3 loop: CASSLAVGGGEQFF. The CDR3 bases are TGTGCCAGCAGCTTAGCGGTAGGGGGGGGTGAGCAGTTCTTC.